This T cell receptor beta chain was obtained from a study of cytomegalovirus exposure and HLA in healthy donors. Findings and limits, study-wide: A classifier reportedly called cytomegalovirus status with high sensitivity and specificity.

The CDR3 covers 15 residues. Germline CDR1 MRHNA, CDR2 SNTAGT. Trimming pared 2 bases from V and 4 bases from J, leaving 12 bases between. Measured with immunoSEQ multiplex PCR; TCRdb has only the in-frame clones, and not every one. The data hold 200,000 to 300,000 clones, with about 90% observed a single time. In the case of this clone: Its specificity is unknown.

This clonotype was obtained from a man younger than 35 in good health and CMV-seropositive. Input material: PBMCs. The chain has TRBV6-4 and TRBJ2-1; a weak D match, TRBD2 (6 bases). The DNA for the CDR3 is TGTGCCAGCAGTGACAGGGACTTACCTTACAATGAGCAGTTCTTC. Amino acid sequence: CASSDRDLPYNEQFF.